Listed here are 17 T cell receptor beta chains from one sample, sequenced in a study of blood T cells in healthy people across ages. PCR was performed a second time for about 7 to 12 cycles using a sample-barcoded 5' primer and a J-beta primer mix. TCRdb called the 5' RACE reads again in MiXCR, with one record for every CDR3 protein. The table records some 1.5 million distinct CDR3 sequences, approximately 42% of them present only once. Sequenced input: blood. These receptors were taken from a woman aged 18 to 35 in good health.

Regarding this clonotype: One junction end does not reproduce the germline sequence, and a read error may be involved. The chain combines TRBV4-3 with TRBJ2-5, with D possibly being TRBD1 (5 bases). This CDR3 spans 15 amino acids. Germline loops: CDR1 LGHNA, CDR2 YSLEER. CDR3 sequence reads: CTSSQVYQGRETQYF. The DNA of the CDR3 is TGCACCAGCAGCCAAGTTTACCAGGGCCGAGAGACCCAGTACTTC.

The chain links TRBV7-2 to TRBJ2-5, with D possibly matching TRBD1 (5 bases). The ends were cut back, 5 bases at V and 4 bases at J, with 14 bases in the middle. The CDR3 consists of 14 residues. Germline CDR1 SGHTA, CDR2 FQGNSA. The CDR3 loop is CASSETGFGETQYF. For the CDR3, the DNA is TGTGCCAGCAGCGAAACAGGTTTCGGAGAGACCCAGTACTTC.

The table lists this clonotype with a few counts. CDR3 in DNA: TGTGCCAGCAGCGTCCTTGGCGGGGGGGGTTATGAGCAGTTCTTC. Its translation is CASSVLGGGGYEQFF. This chain connects TRBV9 to TRBJ2-1; 9 bases are shared with TRBD2. Per the germline V gene, CDR1 is SGDLS and CDR2 is YYNGEE. The CDR3 contains 15 residues. Trimming removed 2 bases from V and 8 bases from J; junction bases left unmatched: 8. The complete variable domain, with remaining parts taken from reference TRBV9 and TRBJ2-1, reads DSGVTQTPKHLITATGQRVTLRCSPRSGDLSVYWYQQSLDQGLQFLIQYYNGEERAKGNILERFSAQQFPDLHSELNLSSLELGDSALYFCASSVLGGGGYEQFFGPGTRLTVL.

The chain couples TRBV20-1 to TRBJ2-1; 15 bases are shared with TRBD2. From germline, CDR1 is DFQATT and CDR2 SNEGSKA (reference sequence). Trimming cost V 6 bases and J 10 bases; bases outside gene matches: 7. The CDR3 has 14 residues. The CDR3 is CSAGTSGRSNEQFF. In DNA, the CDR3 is TGCAGTGCCGGGACTAGCGGGAGGTCAAACGAGCAGTTCTTC.

The CDR3 bases are TGTGCCACCAGGGCTGTAAGCACAGATACGCAGTATTTT. Its protein is CATRAVSTDTQYF. The gene calls are TRBV6-5 and TRBJ2-3, with D perhaps TRBD1 (5 bases). The CDR3 sequence is 13 residues long. V gave up 10 bases and J gave up 0 bases, with 11 bases separating them. Germline V gives CDR1 MNHEY, CDR2 SVGAGI.

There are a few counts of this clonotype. The CDR3 loop is CAISDRNTGTGKKNEQFF. As DNA, the CDR3 is TGTGCCATCAGTGATCGTAACACCGGGACAGGGAAAAAGAATGAGCAGTTCTTC. V gene TRBV10-3 combines with J gene TRBJ2-1; 9 bases line up with TRBD1. Germline values: CDR1 ENHRY, CDR2 SYGVKD. J gave up 7 bases and V 3 bases, and 16 bases lay outside the gene matches. The length of the CDR3 is 18 residues.

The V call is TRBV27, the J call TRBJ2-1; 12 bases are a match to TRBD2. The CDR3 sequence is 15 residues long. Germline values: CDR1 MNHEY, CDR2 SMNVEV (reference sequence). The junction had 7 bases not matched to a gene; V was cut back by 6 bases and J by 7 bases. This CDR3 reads CASRNLAGGRNEQFF. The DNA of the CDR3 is TGTGCCAGCAGAAACCTAGCGGGGGGGCGTAATGAGCAGTTCTTC.

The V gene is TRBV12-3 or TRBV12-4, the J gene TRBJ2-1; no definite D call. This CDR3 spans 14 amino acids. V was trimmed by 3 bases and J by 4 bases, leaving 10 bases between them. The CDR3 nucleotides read TGTGCCAGCAGTTTTAGAGAACGGTACAATGAGCAGTTCTTC. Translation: CASSFRERYNEQFF.

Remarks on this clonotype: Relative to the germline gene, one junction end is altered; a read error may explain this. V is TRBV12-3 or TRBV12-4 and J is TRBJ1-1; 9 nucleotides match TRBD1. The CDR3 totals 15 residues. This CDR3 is CTSSTPTGGSAEAFF. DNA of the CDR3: TGTACCAGCAGTACCCCGACAGGGGGGTCGGCTGAAGCTTTCTTT.

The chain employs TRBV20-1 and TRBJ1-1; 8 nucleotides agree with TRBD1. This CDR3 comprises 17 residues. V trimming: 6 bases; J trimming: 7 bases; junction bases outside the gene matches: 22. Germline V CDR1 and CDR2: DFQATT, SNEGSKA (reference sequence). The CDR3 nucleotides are TGCAGTGCGCGAGGCGGCAGGGGGCTTTACATACGGGGTGAAGCTTTCTTT. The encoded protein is CSARGGRGLYIRGEAFF.

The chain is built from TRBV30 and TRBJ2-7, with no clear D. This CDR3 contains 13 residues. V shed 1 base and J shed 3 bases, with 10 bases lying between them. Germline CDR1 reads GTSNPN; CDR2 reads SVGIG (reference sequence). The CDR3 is CAWSGSPNYEQYF. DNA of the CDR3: TGTGCCTGGAGTGGAAGTCCCAACTACGAGCAGTACTTC.

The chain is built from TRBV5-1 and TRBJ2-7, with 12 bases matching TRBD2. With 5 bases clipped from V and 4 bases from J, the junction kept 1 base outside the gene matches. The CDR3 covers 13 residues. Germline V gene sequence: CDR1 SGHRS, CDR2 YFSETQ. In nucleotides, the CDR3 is TGCGCCAGCAGAGGGACTAGCGGGTACGAGCAGTACTTC. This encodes CASRGTSGYEQYF.

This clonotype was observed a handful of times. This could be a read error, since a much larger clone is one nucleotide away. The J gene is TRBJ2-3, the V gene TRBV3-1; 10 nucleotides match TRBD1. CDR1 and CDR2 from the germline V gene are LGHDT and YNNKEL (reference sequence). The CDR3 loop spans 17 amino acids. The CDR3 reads CASSQVLGTGDPDSQYF. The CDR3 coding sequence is TGTGCCAGCAGCCAAGTACTCGGGACAGGGGATCCAGATTCGCAGTATTTT.

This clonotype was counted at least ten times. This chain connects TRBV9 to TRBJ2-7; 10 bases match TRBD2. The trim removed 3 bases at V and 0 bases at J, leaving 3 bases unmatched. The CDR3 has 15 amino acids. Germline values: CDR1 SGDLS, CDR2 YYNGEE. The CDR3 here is CASSASGSSSYEQYF. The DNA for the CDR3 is TGTGCCAGCAGCGCTAGCGGGAGCAGCTCCTACGAGCAGTACTTC.

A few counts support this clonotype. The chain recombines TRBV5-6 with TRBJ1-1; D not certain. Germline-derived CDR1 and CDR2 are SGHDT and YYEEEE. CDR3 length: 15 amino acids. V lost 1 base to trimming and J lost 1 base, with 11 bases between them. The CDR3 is CASSLFVSKNTEAFF. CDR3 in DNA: TGTGCCAGCAGCTTGTTCGTCAGTAAGAACACTGAAGCTTTCTTT.

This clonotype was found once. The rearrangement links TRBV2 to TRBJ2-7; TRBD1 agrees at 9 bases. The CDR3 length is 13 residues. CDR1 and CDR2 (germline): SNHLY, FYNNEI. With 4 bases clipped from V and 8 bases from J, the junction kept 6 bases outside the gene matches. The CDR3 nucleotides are TGTGCCAGCAGTGTCGGGACAGGGTCCCAGCAGTACTTC. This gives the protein CASSVGTGSQQYF.

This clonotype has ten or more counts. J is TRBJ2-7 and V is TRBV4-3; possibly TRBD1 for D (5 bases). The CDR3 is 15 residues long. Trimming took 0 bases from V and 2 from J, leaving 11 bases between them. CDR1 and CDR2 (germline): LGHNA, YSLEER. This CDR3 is CASSQDRGTAYEQYF. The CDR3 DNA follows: TGCGCCAGCAGCCAAGATAGGGGTACAGCCTACGAGCAGTACTTC.